A selection of T cell receptor beta chains follows, all from one sample in a study of early T cells in non-severe SARS-CoV-2 infection. TCRdb analysed the 5' RACE reads with MiXCR anew, one entry per CDR3 protein. The sample has some 40,000 distinct CDR3 sequences; about 3.9% are singletons. Sample: whole blood. Source of these receptors: an adult who was a healthcare worker with PCR-confirmed SARS-CoV-2 infection or an uninfected control (not recorded which). Each CDR3 is given with its conserved first and last residue. D genes are given only for firm matches. Expanded clones are given a class, and other clones once, few, many or no size at all.

j_call clone_size v_call cdr3_length d_call cdr3_nt cdr3_aa
TRBJ2-5 many TRBV12-3/TRBV12-4 16 - TGTGCCAGCAGTTATGCGGGACGGATAGAGGGAGAGACCCAGTACTTC CASSYAGRIEGETQYF
TRBJ1-2 - TRBV5-1 15 - TGCGCCAGCAGCGCTGACGGCGTTACCACTTATGGCTACACCTTC CASSADGVTTYGYTF
TRBJ1-1 many TRBV7-2 15 - TGTGCCAGCAGTTCCCGGGTCACAGGGTACACTGAAGCTTTCTTT CASSSRVTGYTEAFF
TRBJ1-1 few TRBV18 15 TRBD1 TGTGCCAGCTCACCGACGACAGGGCTGAACACTGAAGCTTTCTTT CASSPTTGLNTEAFF
TRBJ1-4 many TRBV5-1 15 - TGCGCCAGCAGCACCCAGGGGAAACCCTATGAAAAACTGTTTTTT CASSTQGKPYEKLFF
TRBJ2-7 - TRBV12-3/TRBV12-4 12 - TGTGCCAGCAGTAAGCCGGGCTACGAGCAGTACTTC CASSKPGYEQYF
TRBJ2-7 few TRBV7-2 14 TRBD1 TGTGCCAGCAGCACAGGGGCCCCATTTAAGAGGAAGTACTTC CASSTGAPFKRKYF
TRBJ2-7 many TRBV9 15 TRBD2 TGTGCCAGCAGCAACGACGGGACTAGCGGGACCGCCTTGGCCTTC CASSNDGTSGTALAF
TRBJ2-5 many TRBV12-3/TRBV12-4 13 - TGTGCCAGCAGTCAGGGGCTCCAAGAGACCCAGTACTTC CASSQGLQETQYF
TRBJ1-2 many TRBV12-3/TRBV12-4 15 TRBD1 TGTGCCAGCAGTCACCGGGACAGACCTAACTATGGCTACACCTTC CASSHRDRPNYGYTF
TRBJ2-3 many TRBV4-2 17 TRBD2 TGTGCCAGCAGCCAAGTGGCGGGAGTCCATAGCACAGATACGCAGTATTTT CASSQVAGVHSTDTQYF
TRBJ2-1 medium-sized TRBV2 12 - TGTGCCAGCAGGGACCAATACAATGAGCAGTTCTTC CASRDQYNEQFF
TRBJ2-7 many TRBV12-3/TRBV12-4 15 TRBD2 TGTGCCAGCAGCCAAAGCGGGAGCGGCTCCTACGAGCAGTACTTC CASSQSGSGSYEQYF
TRBJ1-1 many TRBV29-1 13 TRBD1 TGCAGCGTAAGGGACAGTCCGAACACTGAAGCTTTCTTT CSVRDSPNTEAFF
TRBJ2-7 many TRBV20-1 12 TRBD2 TGCTCTAGCGGGAGGGCCGGAGGCGAGCAGTACTTC CSSGRAGGEQYF
TRBJ2-1 few TRBV12-3/TRBV12-4 13 - TGTGCCAGCAGTAAAGATTCGAGACCCGAGCAGTTCTTC CASSKDSRPEQFF